A single sample is the source of the 21 T cell receptor beta chains below, sequenced in a study of T-cell reconstitution after alpha-beta-depleted transplantation in children. The library targeted TCRbeta and was prepared with unique molecular identifiers. TCRdb itself ran the PCR reads through MiXCR, one entry per CDR3 protein. The sample has about 580,000 distinct CDR3 sequences, 25% to 30% seen once. The sample consisted of PBMCs, taken before TCRalphabeta/CD19-depleted stem cell transplant. These receptors all come from a boy less than two years old with Wiskott-Aldrich syndrome, due to receive a stem cell transplant.

The V call is TRBV20-1, the J call TRBJ2-7, with D unresolved. This CDR3 has 13 residues. Trimming stripped 5 bases from V and 3 bases from J, with 14 bases between. The germline CDR1 and CDR2 sequences are DFQATT and SNEGSKA (reference sequence). CDR3 sequence (DNA): TGCAGTGCTGGCCCAGTCGGAAACTACGAGCAGTACTTC. This translates into CSAGPVGNYEQYF.

There are a few counts of this clonotype. The V call is TRBV20-1, the J call TRBJ2-1; no clear D gene. Trimming removed 3 bases at V and 6 bases at J, with 21 bases between. The CDR3 extends over 16 amino acids. The V gene's germline CDR1 is DFQATT and CDR2 SNEGSKA (reference sequence). This chain's CDR3 is CSASDPRTNAANEQFF. CDR3 DNA: TGCAGTGCTAGTGACCCTCGGACCAACGCCGCCAATGAGCAGTTCTTC.

This clonotype was seen a few times. The J gene is TRBJ2-7, the V gene TRBV27; D may be TRBD1 (5 bases). The germline gives CDR1 MNHEY, CDR2 SMNVEV (reference sequence). The V end was cut by 11 bases, the J end by 0 bases, with 11 bases between. This CDR3 is built from 12 residues. CDR3 coding DNA: TGTGCCGCAGGGCTCAGCTCCTACGAGCAGTACTTC. Translated, it gives CAAGLSSYEQYF.

The chain employs TRBV27 and TRBJ2-1, with D uncertain. The CDR3 is made up of 11 amino acids. Germline V gives CDR1 MNHEY, CDR2 SMNVEV (reference sequence). V gave up 6 bases and J gave up 8 bases, with 8 bases separating them. CDR3: CASRYSHEQFF. The CDR3 DNA is TGTGCCAGCAGATATAGCCATGAGCAGTTCTTC.

This clonotype was counted a few times. CDR3 loop: CASSVQGGPSYEQYF. The CDR3 region has the DNA TGTGCCAGCAGCGTACAGGGGGGACCCTCCTACGAGCAGTACTTC. J is TRBJ2-7 and V is TRBV13; 8 bases agree with TRBD1. CDR1 and CDR2 from the germline V gene are PRHDT and FYEKMQ (reference sequence). The length of the CDR3 is 15 residues. Trimming removed 5 bases from V and 0 bases from J; junction bases left unmatched: 6.

CDR3 amino acids: CASSLAVEGGETQYF. As DNA, the CDR3 is TGCGCCAGCAGCTTGGCGGTTGAGGGAGGAGAGACCCAGTACTTC. The chain couples TRBV5-1 to TRBJ2-5, with D maybe TRBD2 (6 bases). This CDR3 has 15 amino acids. Germline V gene sequence: CDR1 SGHRS, CDR2 YFSETQ. V lost 0 bases and J lost 4, with 13 bases in between.

V and J are TRBV5-5 and TRBJ2-5, with TRBD1 matching 7 bases. The length of the CDR3 is 14 residues. V was pared by 4 bases and J by 5 bases, with 8 bases of the junction left unmatched. Germline V gene sequence: CDR1 SGHKS, CDR2 YYEKEE (reference sequence). CDR3 coding DNA: TGTGCCAGCAGCCGTGGACAGGATGGGGAGACCCAGTACTTC. Its translation is CASSRGQDGETQYF.

This clonotype appeared a few times. The genes are TRBV5-5 and TRBJ2-3; 10 bases fit TRBD2. Looked up from germline, CDR1 is SGHKS and CDR2 is YYEKEE (reference sequence). Unmatched junction bases numbered 8, after V lost 5 bases and J lost 5 bases. The CDR3 loop spans 15 amino acids. The CDR3 coding sequence is TGTGCCAGCAGTCAGAGCAGACTAGCGGGAGATACGCAGTATTTT. It encodes CASSQSRLAGDTQYF.

The chain recombines TRBV20-1 with TRBJ2-7; D tentatively reads TRBD1 or TRBD2 (5 bases each). Trimming pared 6 bases from V and 3 bases from J, leaving 12 bases between. The CDR3 contains 12 residues. In germline, CDR1 is DFQATT, CDR2 SNEGSKA (reference sequence). Here the CDR3 DNA reads TGCAGTGCCCCCGGGACCGACTACGAGCAGTACTTC. It is translated as CSAPGTDYEQYF.

V usage is TRBV20-1 and J usage is TRBJ2-7, with 7 bases lining up with TRBD2. This CDR3 is built from 17 residues. The germline gives CDR1 DFQATT, CDR2 SNEGSKA (reference sequence). With 5 bases clipped from V and 4 bases from J, the junction kept 20 bases outside the gene matches. The CDR3 DNA sequence: TGCAGTGCTCAGCAGAGATATGCCGGGACTATGGTATACGAGCAGTACTTC. This sequence encodes CSAQQRYAGTMVYEQYF.

This clonotype turned up a few times. The J gene is TRBJ2-1, the V gene TRBV6-2 or TRBV6-3; 8 positions agree with TRBD1. The CDR3 sequence is 13 residues long. Germline lookup yields CDR1 MNHEY and CDR2 SVGEGT. With V trimmed by 10 bases and J by 5 bases, 7 bases remained unmatched. The CDR3 nucleotides are TGTGCCATTACCGGGACAGGACACAATGAGCAGTTCTTC. Protein: CAITGTGHNEQFF.

This rearrangement joins TRBV10-3 to TRBJ2-3, with a possible D match to TRBD1 (5 bases). Trimming removed 7 bases from V and 0 bases from J, with 11 bases in between. This CDR3 has 14 amino acids. The V gene's germline CDR1 is ENHRY and CDR2 SYGVKD. This chain's CDR3 is CAITPDISTDTQYF. The CDR3 region has the DNA TGTGCCATCACTCCGGACATAAGCACAGATACGCAGTATTTT.

The rearrangement uses TRBV5-6 and TRBJ2-1, with 8 bases identical to TRBD2. Germline CDR1 reads SGHDT; CDR2 reads YYEEEE. The CDR3 runs to 17 residues. V was clipped by 1 base and J by 6 bases; unmatched bases: 12. The CDR3 nucleotides read TGTGCCAGCAGCTTGTCAAGATCTGGTCGGGAGGGCAATGAGCAGTTCTTC. Translated, it gives CASSLSRSGREGNEQFF.

V usage is TRBV4-2 and J usage is TRBJ1-4, with TRBD1 identical over 9 bases. Unmatched junction bases numbered 10, after V lost 4 bases and J lost 10 bases. The germline gives CDR1 LGHNA, CDR2 YNFKEQ. CDR3 length equals 15 residues. In DNA form, the CDR3 reads TGTGCCAGCAGCCCTGGGACAGGGATCAGCGGAAAACTGTTTTTT. The encoded protein is CASSPGTGISGKLFF.

The genes are TRBV20-1 and TRBJ1-1; D is perhaps TRBD1 (6 bases). The CDR3 loop spans 12 amino acids. Germline V gene lookup returns CDR1 DFQATT and CDR2 SNEGSKA (reference sequence). Trimming left V 3 bases short and J 7 bases short, with 12 bases between. CDR3 in DNA: TGCAGTGCTAGCGGGGGGCCAAATGAAGCTTTCTTT. It yields the protein CSASGGPNEAFF.

This rearrangement joins TRBV20-1 to TRBJ1-2, with a weak D call TRBD1 (6 bases). The germline V gene encodes CDR1 DFQATT and CDR2 SNEGSKA (reference sequence). The V and J ends lost 7 bases and 6 bases respectively, with 12 bases between them. This CDR3 comprises 11 residues. CDR3 protein: CSGGGMDGYTF. In DNA form, the CDR3 reads TGCAGTGGAGGGGGAATGGATGGCTACACCTTC.

This clonotype was seen only a few times. The chain couples TRBV5-5 to TRBJ2-7; the match to TRBD2 covers 7 bases. There are 11 residues in the CDR3. Germline V gene data show CDR1 as SGHKS and CDR2 as YYEKEE (reference sequence). J lost 10 bases, V lost 3 bases, and 4 bases had no gene match. The CDR3 region has the DNA TGTGCCAGCAGCTACCGGGACTACCAGTACTTC. Amino acid sequence: CASSYRDYQYF.

This clonotype was observed a handful of times. The chain uses TRBV5-1 and TRBJ2-5, with D tentatively TRBD1 (6 bases). V shed 0 bases and J shed 5 bases, with 11 bases lying between them. The CDR3 totals 14 residues. The germline V gene encodes CDR1 SGHRS and CDR2 YFSETQ. The DNA of the CDR3 is TGCGCCAGCAGCTTGGCCCCAGGGGTGGAGACCCAGTACTTC. Residues: CASSLAPGVETQYF.

This clonotype was counted many times. CDR3 region: CASSEGETQYF. Written as DNA, the CDR3 is TGTGCCAGCAGTGAGGGGGAGACCCAGTACTTC. The V call is TRBV2, the J call TRBJ2-5; no reliable D call. This CDR3 has 11 residues. V lost 3 bases, J lost 5 bases, and 4 bases lay in between. Germline-derived CDR1 and CDR2 are SNHLY and FYNNEI.

This clonotype was recorded a few times. The gene calls are TRBV5-1 and TRBJ2-7; possibly TRBD1 for D (6 bases). The CDR3 runs to 14 residues. Trimming pared 2 bases from V and 2 bases from J, leaving 11 bases between. Germline loops: CDR1 SGHRS, CDR2 YFSETQ. This CDR3 is CASSFTGTPYEQYF. The DNA for the CDR3 is TGCGCCAGCAGCTTTACCGGGACACCCTACGAGCAGTACTTC.

V is TRBV7-9 and J is TRBJ2-3; 7 bases line up with TRBD1. V shed 3 bases, J shed 1 base, and the junction held 7 bases outside the gene matches. There are 16 residues in the CDR3. Germline CDR1 is SEHNR and CDR2 is FQNEAQ (reference sequence). CDR3 amino acids: CASSLRTGSRTDTQYF. CDR3 DNA: TGTGCCAGCAGCTTGAGGACAGGTTCTCGCACAGATACGCAGTATTTT.